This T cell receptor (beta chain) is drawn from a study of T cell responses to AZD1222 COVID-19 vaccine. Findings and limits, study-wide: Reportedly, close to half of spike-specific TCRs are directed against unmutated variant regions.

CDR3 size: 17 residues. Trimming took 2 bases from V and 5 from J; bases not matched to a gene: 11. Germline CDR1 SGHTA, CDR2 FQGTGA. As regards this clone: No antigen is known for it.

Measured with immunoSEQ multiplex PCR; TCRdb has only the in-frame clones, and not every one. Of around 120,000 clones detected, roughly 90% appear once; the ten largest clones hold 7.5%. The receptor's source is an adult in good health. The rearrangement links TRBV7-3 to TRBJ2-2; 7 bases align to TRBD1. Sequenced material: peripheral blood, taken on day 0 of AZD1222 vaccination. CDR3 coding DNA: TGTGCCAGCAGCTTAGCCAGGACAGGACCGGGGACCGGGGAGCTGTTTTTT. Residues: CASSLARTGPGTGELFF.